This T cell receptor beta chain derives from a study of vaccination and CD4 T cells after COVID-19. The study's findings and limits: The study found median SARS-CoV-2-reactive clonotypes rising from about 20 to 38, not significantly.

Indicated treatment: approximately 11-day PBMC culture with coronavirus spike peptide pools or control peptides (ViraFEST assay). Only a few counts were recorded for this clonotype. Antigen unknown. Oncomine TCR Beta short-read sequencing was applied to DNA from cultured CD4+ T cells. TCRdb passed the PCR reads through MiXCR, listing each CDR3 protein once. The sample shows 9,500 or so distinct CDR3 sequences, over 20% of them seen only once. J was trimmed by 1 base and V by 6 bases; bases with no gene match: 8. The CDR3 contains 15 residues. Germline lookup yields CDR1 SGHRS and CDR2 YFSETQ. This TCR derives from a human donor who received a COVID-19 vaccine. The input for sequencing was CD4+ T cells from blood, cultured in vitro, taken before SARS-CoV-2 vaccination. The V call is TRBV5-1, the J call TRBJ2-5; 8 bases line up with TRBD1. The CDR3 DNA sequence: TGCGCCAGCACTCCAGGACAGGGCCGCCAAGAGACCCAGTACTTC. Its translation is CASTPGQGRQETQYF. Together with reference TRBV5-1 and TRBJ2-5, the CDR3 gives the full variable domain: KAGVTQTPRYLIKTRGQQVTLSCSPISGHRSVSWYQQTPGQGLQFLFEYFSETQRNKGNFPGRFSGRQFSNSRSEMNVSTLELGDSALYLCASTPGQGRQETQYFGPGTRLLVL.